The 22 T cell receptor beta chains in this list originate from one sample, sequenced in a study of T cell repertoires in cytomegalovirus infection. TCRdb re-derived calls from the reads in MiXCR, one entry per CDR3 protein. The sample includes 350,000 to 400,000 distinct CDR3 sequences, 34% seen only once; the top ten take about 13%. For these receptors, no antigen is known. The specimen was cultured PBMCs, collected from culture after CMV antigen stimulation. The receptor source for this set is a human donor in good health (CMV status not recorded). Some clones in this sample may be carry-over from other donors' samples.

This clonotype turned up a few times. This chain connects TRBV5-1 to TRBJ2-5; 10 bases are shared with TRBD1. In germline, CDR1 is SGHRS, CDR2 YFSETQ. This CDR3 has 14 amino acids. The V gene end was trimmed by 6 bases and the J gene end by 4 bases; junction bases not matched to a gene: 6. The CDR3 nucleotides are TGCGCCAGCAAGTCGACAGGGGGCGGAGAGACCCAGTACTTC. It is translated as CASKSTGGGETQYF.

The CDR3 loop is CSARAERYEQYF. The CDR3 bases are TGCAGTGCTAGAGCCGAGCGGTACGAGCAGTACTTC. The genes are TRBV20-1 and TRBJ2-7; possibly TRBD2 for D (5 bases). Germline V gene data show CDR1 as DFQATT and CDR2 as SNEGSKA (reference sequence). The V end lost 1 base, the J end lost 4 bases, and 8 bases lay between the germline ends. The CDR3 extends over 12 amino acids.

This clonotype was found a few times. The chain joins TRBV19 to TRBJ1-4; 8 nucleotides match TRBD1. The germline CDR1 and CDR2 sequences are LNHDA and SQIVND (reference sequence). This CDR3 spans 14 amino acids. J was trimmed by 7 bases and V by 6 bases; bases with no gene match: 7. CDR3 residues: CASSRTGTPEKLFF. The DNA for the CDR3 is TGTGCCAGTAGCCGGACAGGGACCCCTGAAAAACTGTTTTTT.

The chain joins TRBV5-1 to TRBJ2-7; 9 bases match TRBD1. Germline V gene lookup returns CDR1 SGHRS and CDR2 YFSETQ. V gave up 4 bases and J gave up 4 bases; unmatched junction bases: 9. CDR3 length: 15 amino acids. The CDR3 coding sequence is TGCGCCAGCAGCCCACCGGGACAGGGTACTTACGAGCAGTACTTC. Its protein is CASSPPGQGTYEQYF.

The chain recombines TRBV4-3 with TRBJ1-6, with D unclear. The CDR3 runs 13 residues. Germline V lookup: CDR1 LGHNA, CDR2 YSLEER. Trimming removed 11 bases at V and 9 bases at J, with 17 bases between. The DNA of the CDR3 is TGCGCCGGAGGCGATGAATGGGGTTCACCCCTCCACTTT. Translating gives CAGGDEWGSPLHF.

The J gene is TRBJ2-3, the V gene TRBV28; 9 bases are shared with TRBD2. V lost 10 bases to trimming and J lost 2 bases; unmatched junction nucleotides: 13. The CDR3 covers 16 residues. Germline CDR1 is MDHEN and CDR2 is SYDVKM. The CDR3 bases are TGTGCCACCATGCGGAGGCTAGCGGGATACACAGATACGCAGTATTTT. Protein: CATMRRLAGYTDTQYF.

There are a few counts of this clonotype. This chain connects TRBV7-9 to TRBJ2-3; 9 bases match TRBD2. The length of the CDR3 is 14 residues. CDR1 is SEHNR and CDR2 is FQNEAQ in the germline V gene (reference sequence). V was pared by 6 bases and J by 6 bases, with 7 bases of the junction left unmatched. Written as DNA, the CDR3 is TGTGCCAGCAGTTCTAGCGGGATGATGGATACGCAGTATTTT. Its translation: CASSSSGMMDTQYF.

Ten or more counts support this clonotype. This chain connects TRBV11-2 to TRBJ1-1; D gene uncertain. Trimming shortened V by 5 bases and J by 6 bases, and 13 bases separated the two germline ends. Germline V gene lookup returns CDR1 SGHAT and CDR2 FQNNGV. This CDR3 region has 13 residues. CDR3 in amino acids: CASSPNVAAEAFF. The CDR3 DNA follows: TGTGCCAGCAGCCCCAACGTGGCAGCTGAAGCTTTCTTT. The full variable domain, with the rest looked up from reference TRBV11-2 and TRBJ1-1, is EAGVAQSPRYKIIEKRQSVAFWCNPISGHATLYWYQQILGQGPKLLIQFQNNGVVDDSQLPKDRFSAERLKGVDSTLKIQPAKLEDSAVYLCASSPNVAAEAFFGQGTRLTVV.

The CDR3, as DNA: TGTGCCAGCAGTTTACGTGTCACAGGGGGCGCCTATGGCTACACCTTC. Translation gives CASSLRVTGGAYGYTF. The chain links TRBV28 to TRBJ1-2; 9 bases align to TRBD1. V was clipped by 2 bases and J by 4 bases; unmatched bases: 8. CDR1 MDHEN and CDR2 SYDVKM come from the germline V gene. This CDR3 is 16 amino acids long.

This clonotype turned up a few times. The J gene is TRBJ1-2, the V gene TRBV15; TRBD1 aligns across 10 bases. The CDR3 contains 17 residues. Germline CDR1 and CDR2: LNHNV and YYDKDF (reference sequence). V dropped 0 bases and J dropped 7; count of bases not matched to a gene: 11. The CDR3 is CATSRDPWTGGLGGYTF. CDR3 bases: TGTGCCACCAGCAGAGATCCGTGGACAGGGGGATTAGGTGGCTACACCTTC.

This chain's CDR3 is CASTKGGAAGELFF. The CDR3 DNA reads as TGCGCCAGCACCAAGGGGGGGGCTGCCGGGGAGCTGTTTTTT. The J gene is TRBJ2-2, the V gene TRBV23-1; weak D call: TRBD2 (7 bases). TRBV23-1 is filed as an ORF, its function uncertain. This CDR3 has 14 residues. Trimming left V 7 bases short and J 6 bases short, with 15 bases between.

V and J are TRBV14 and TRBJ1-3; D ambiguous. Germline V lookup: CDR1 SGHDN, CDR2 FVKESK. The CDR3 extends over 13 amino acids. Trimming took 0 bases from V and 4 from J, leaving 4 bases between them. CDR3 region: CASSQDEGNTIYF. DNA for the CDR3: TGTGCCAGCAGCCAAGATGAAGGAAACACCATATATTTT.

This clonotype was recorded only once. The rearrangement uses TRBV7-9 and TRBJ2-3, with D possibly being TRBD2 (6 bases). V was shortened by 1 base and J by 6 bases, with 20 bases between the two germline ends. The germline V gene has CDR1 SEHNR and CDR2 FQNEAQ (reference sequence). The CDR3 is 17 amino acids. CDR3 DNA: TGTGCCAGCAGCTTAGAGGCGGCGGGGAAAGGGGAGGATACGCAGTATTTT. Translation gives CASSLEAAGKGEDTQYF.

This clonotype was seen a single time. The chain links TRBV18 to TRBJ1-2, with D perhaps TRBD1 (6 bases). This CDR3 is built from 18 residues. V gave up 3 bases and J gave up 7 bases, with 27 bases separating them. The V gene's germline CDR1 is KGHSH and CDR2 LQKENI. The CDR3 coding sequence is TGTGCCAGCTCACCCCTCCTCCCAGGGGCCACTGCTGAGTCTGGCTACACCTTC. Encoded protein: CASSPLLPGATAESGYTF.

This rearrangement joins TRBV6-6 to TRBJ2-7; 12 bases align to TRBD2. Germline lookup yields CDR1 MNHNY and CDR2 SVGAGI (reference sequence). This CDR3 is built from 16 residues. Trimming at V came to 8 bases and at J to 2 bases, leaving 10 bases not matched to a gene. CDR3: CASGKTSGSPPYEQYF. CDR3 DNA: TGTGCCAGCGGGAAGACTAGCGGGAGTCCCCCCTACGAGCAGTACTTC.

This clonotype has only a few counts. J is TRBJ2-1 and V is TRBV19, with 9 nucleotides matching TRBD1. Germline-derived CDR1 and CDR2 are LNHDA and SQIVND (reference sequence). The CDR3 runs to 16 residues. V shed 6 bases, J shed 5 bases, and the junction held 11 bases outside the gene matches. The CDR3 DNA follows: TGTGCCAGTAGGGTTTTGGGACAGGGTTTCAACAATGAGCAGTTCTTC. This codes for CASRVLGQGFNNEQFF.

This clonotype was found many times. V usage is TRBV12-3 or TRBV12-4 and J usage is TRBJ2-7; weak D call: TRBD2 (5 bases). This CDR3 is built from 12 residues. Trimming removed 8 bases from V and 5 bases from J, with 13 bases in between. The chain's CDR3 is CASALRGNEQYF. DNA for the CDR3: TGTGCCAGCGCACTCCGGGGTAACGAGCAGTACTTC.

The chain has TRBV25-1 and TRBJ2-5; possible D gene TRBD1, 5 bases. Trimming removed 0 bases at V and 5 bases at J, with 10 bases between. CDR1 and CDR2 (germline): MGHDK, SYGVNS. The CDR3 is 14 residues long. CDR3 sequence: CASSEYRVGETQYF. CDR3 sequence (DNA): TGTGCCAGCAGTGAATACAGGGTGGGGGAGACCCAGTACTTC.

J is TRBJ1-2 and V is TRBV6-5, with D perhaps TRBD1 (5 bases). Germline CDR1 reads MNHEY; CDR2 reads SVGAGI. Trimming took off 7 bases at V and 2 bases at J, with 17 bases between the two ends. CDR3 length equals 15 residues. CDR3 region: CASTSPGRANYGYTF. The CDR3 region has the DNA TGTGCCAGCACCTCCCCGGGCAGGGCGAACTATGGCTACACCTTC.

This chain links TRBV7-6 with TRBJ1-3; no clear D gene. The V end lost 5 bases, the J end lost 3 bases, and 5 bases lay between the germline ends. The CDR3 consists of 12 residues. Germline CDR1 and CDR2: SGHVS and FNYEAQ. CDR3 loop: CASSPNGNTIYF. In nucleotides, the CDR3 is TGTGCCAGCAGCCCCAATGGAAACACCATATATTTT.

As to this clonotype: A much larger clone differs by one base, so this may be a read error. The CDR3 reads CASSLGGMGTYEQYF. CDR3 coding DNA: TGTGCCAGCAGCTTAGGGGGGATGGGGACCTACGAGCAGTACTTC. J is TRBJ2-7 and V is TRBV7-2, with D perhaps matching TRBD1 or TRBD2 (5 bases each). CDR3 length: 15 amino acids. Germline V gives CDR1 SGHTA, CDR2 FQGNSA. V lost 1 base and J 2 bases, leaving 12 bases between the germline ends.

This sequence joins TRBV12-3 or TRBV12-4 and TRBJ2-7; TRBD2 might be the D (5 bases). The CDR3 covers 11 residues. Trimming stripped 5 bases from V and 8 bases from J, with 10 bases between. CDR3 residues: CASSLRGQQYF. For the CDR3, the DNA is TGTGCCAGCAGTCTCCGAGGGCAGCAGTACTTC.